This record looks at one T cell receptor beta chain sequence and its context. Germline V gives CDR1 DFQATT, CDR2 SNEGSKA (reference sequence). This CDR3 has 13 residues. Trimming cost V 4 bases and J 6 bases, with 14 bases left between them. The sample comes from a study of T cells in Graves' hyperthyroidism and ophthalmopathy. RNA transcripts yielded amplified TCR beta CDR3 regions. The TCR CDR3 was amplified in a first-round RT-PCR using the HTBI primer set. TCRdb processed the multiplex PCR reads anew with MiXCR; each CDR3 protein has one entry. Of around 690,000 distinct CDR3 sequences listed, more than 20% are singletons. Under 3 months was the duration of disease in ophthalmopathy patients, who also had a Clinical Activity Score of at least 3 and a NOSPECS grade of at least 4. A patient was excluded if there was uncontrolled infection, other autoimmune disease, pregnancy or lactation. Diagnoses rested on clinical symptoms, serum thyroxine and TRAb, thyroid ultrasound and orbital computed tomography. Roughly 10 ml of fresh peripheral blood supplied the PBMCs.

The sequenced material came from blood. The chain uses TRBV20-1 and TRBJ2-3, with D perhaps TRBD2 (5 bases). The TCR originated in a man aged 25 to 45 with Graves' ophthalmopathy. CDR3 region: CSATDFRGDTQYF. Written as DNA, the CDR3 is TGCAGTGCTACTGACTTCCGAGGGGATACGCAGTATTTT.